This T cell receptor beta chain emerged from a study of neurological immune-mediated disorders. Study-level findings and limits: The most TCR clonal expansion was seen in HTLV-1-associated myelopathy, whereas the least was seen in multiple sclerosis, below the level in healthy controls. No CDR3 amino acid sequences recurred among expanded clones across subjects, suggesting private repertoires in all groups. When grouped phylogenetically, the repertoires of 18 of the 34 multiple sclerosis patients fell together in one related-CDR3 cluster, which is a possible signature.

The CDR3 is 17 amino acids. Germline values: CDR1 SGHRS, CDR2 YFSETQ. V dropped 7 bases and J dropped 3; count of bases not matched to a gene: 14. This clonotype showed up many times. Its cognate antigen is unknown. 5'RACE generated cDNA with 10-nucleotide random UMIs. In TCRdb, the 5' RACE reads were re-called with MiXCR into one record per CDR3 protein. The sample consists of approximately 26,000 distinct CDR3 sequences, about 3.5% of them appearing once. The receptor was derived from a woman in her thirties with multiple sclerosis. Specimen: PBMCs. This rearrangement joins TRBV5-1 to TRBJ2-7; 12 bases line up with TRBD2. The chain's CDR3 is CASRDTSGRSSGYEQYF. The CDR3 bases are TGCGCCAGCCGCGATACTAGCGGGAGGTCTTCAGGCTACGAGCAGTACTTC.